Many counts were recorded for the clone carrying this T cell receptor (beta chain). The data were obtained in a study of regulatory T cells in long-lasting Graves disease. Time point denoted: newly diagnosed GD, antithyroid drugs for less than 3 months. Generation of the TCR library employed RNA extracted from PBMCs. Combining iRepertoire HTBI primers with Arm-PCR of CDR3 regions, the authors built TCR beta libraries. TCRdb used MiXCR to reprocess the multiplex PCR reads, holding one entry per CDR3 protein. Of about half a million distinct CDR3 sequences in the sample, around 13% were seen once. A further study also used this sample, focusing on T cells in Graves' hyperthyroidism and ophthalmopathy. That source notes: Together with thyroid ultrasound, orbital computed tomography, serum thyroxine and TRAb, clinical symptoms were used for diagnoses.

The TCR was taken from a woman aged 25 to 39 with Graves disease. Material: peripheral blood mononuclear cells (PBMCs), obtained at new diagnosis, from a patient treated with antithyroid drugs.

CDR3 nucleotide sequence: TGCAGTGCTTACCATAGGAGGGGCCAAGAGACCCAGTACTTC. Translating it yields CSAYHRRGQETQYF. This rearrangement joins TRBV20-1 to TRBJ2-5, with D possibly matching TRBD2 (6 bases). The length of the CDR3 is 14 residues. Between the trimmed V and J ends, which lost 5 bases and 1 base, there was a span of 14 bases. CDR1 and CDR2 (germline): DFQATT, SNEGSKA (reference sequence).